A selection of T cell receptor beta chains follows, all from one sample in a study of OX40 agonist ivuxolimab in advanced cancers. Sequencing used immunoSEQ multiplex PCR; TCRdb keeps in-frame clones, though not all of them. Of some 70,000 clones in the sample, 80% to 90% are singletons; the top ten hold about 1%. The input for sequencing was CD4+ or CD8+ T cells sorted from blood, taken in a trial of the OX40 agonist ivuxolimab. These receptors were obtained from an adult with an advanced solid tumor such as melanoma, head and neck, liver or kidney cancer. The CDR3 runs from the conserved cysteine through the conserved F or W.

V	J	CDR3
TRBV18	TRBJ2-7	CASSRGGQRHSYEQYF
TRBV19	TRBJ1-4	CASRARDLNEKLFF
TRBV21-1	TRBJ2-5	CASSLPAVAGGRGTQYF
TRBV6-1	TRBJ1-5	CASSYGQGNQPQHF
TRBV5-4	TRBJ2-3	CASSSRLAGSDTQYF
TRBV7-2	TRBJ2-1	CASSLLAGRNEQFF
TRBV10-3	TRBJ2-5	CAISDITGVETQYF
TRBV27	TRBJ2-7	CASSSIDGAREQYF
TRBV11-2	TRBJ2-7	CASSRYVGEQYF
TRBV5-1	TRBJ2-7	CASSSTGTYEQYF
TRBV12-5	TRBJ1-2	CASGWGQTYYGYTF
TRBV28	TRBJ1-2	CASSPTFHGYTF
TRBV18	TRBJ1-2	CASSPQRQAFYTF
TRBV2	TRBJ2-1	CASSVVAGGYNEQFF
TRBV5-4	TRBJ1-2	CASSPGQGLYGYTF
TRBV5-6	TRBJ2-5	CASSLTPSLRETQYF